These 20 T cell receptor beta chains originate from one sample sequenced in a study of control samples from healthy donors and cancer patients. Assay used: immunoSEQ multiplex PCR; TCRdb lists only in-frame clones, some missing. The sample contains about 140,000 clones, around 94% of which appear only once. The sequencing sample was made of blood. The receptor source for this set is a man aged 40-55 years in good health.

The V and J genes are TRBV10-3 and TRBJ1-3; D unclear. The CDR3 is 16 amino acids. Trimming cost V 7 bases and J 0 bases, with 16 bases left between them. Per the germline V gene, CDR1 is ENHRY and CDR2 is SYGVKD. CDR3 amino acids: CAITLDPRGSGNTIYF. The CDR3 DNA reads TGTGCCATCACCCTCGACCCCCGAGGCTCTGGAAACACCATATATTTT.

The chain links TRBV9 to TRBJ2-5; 7 bases are shared with TRBD2. Looked up from germline, CDR1 is SGDLS and CDR2 is YYNGEE. This CDR3 is 16 amino acids long. V shed 0 bases, J shed 5 bases, and the junction held 10 bases outside the gene matches. CDR3 protein: CASSVEELRGWETQYF. CDR3 DNA: TGTGCCAGCAGCGTAGAAGAACTGCGGGGGTGGGAGACCCAGTACTTC.

The chain combines TRBV7-9 with TRBJ2-2; 12 bases agree with TRBD2. The V gene's germline CDR1 is SEHNR and CDR2 FQNEAQ (reference sequence). V was pared by 1 base and J by 6 bases, with 3 bases of the junction left unmatched. CDR3 length equals 16 residues. The CDR3: CASSLGTSGTPGELFF. CDR3 DNA: TGTGCCAGCAGCTTAGGGACTAGCGGGACCCCCGGGGAGCTGTTTTTT.

J is TRBJ2-1 and V is TRBV2, with TRBD2 matching over 13 bases. V shed 6 bases, J shed 7 bases, and the junction held 3 bases outside the gene matches. Germline CDR1 reads SNHLY; CDR2 reads FYNNEI. The CDR3 runs to 14 residues. The CDR3 protein is CASRGLAGKNEQFF. The CDR3 DNA is TGTGCCAGCAGGGGACTAGCGGGAAAGAATGAGCAGTTCTTC.

This clone was recorded once. The J gene is TRBJ2-2, the V gene TRBV28; D is undetermined. This CDR3 region has 12 residues. CDR1 is MDHEN, CDR2 SYDVKM, per germline. The germline V and J ends were trimmed by 8 bases and 5 bases, with 9 bases remaining between them. As DNA, the CDR3 is TGTGCCAGCGGAATCTTAACCGGGGAGCTGTTTTTT. Its translation: CASGILTGELFF.

V gene TRBV12-3 or TRBV12-4 combines with J gene TRBJ1-1; 8 bases line up with TRBD1. The V segment lost 6 bases and the J segment 7 bases; nucleotides outside the gene matches: 4. This CDR3 is 12 amino acids long. CDR3 residues: CASSTGQGEAFF. DNA of the CDR3: TGTGCCAGCAGCACCGGACAGGGTGAAGCTTTCTTT.

This clone is a singleton in its sample. The chain employs TRBV6-4 and TRBJ1-6; tentative D call: TRBD1 (5 bases). V gave up 5 bases and J gave up 14 bases, with 19 bases separating them. CDR1 and CDR2 from the germline V gene are MRHNA and SNTAGT. The length of the CDR3 is 14 residues. The CDR3 sequence is CASSPGPLIGALHF. In nucleotides, the CDR3 is TGTGCCAGCAGTCCGGGACCCCTTATAGGGGCCCTCCACTTT.

This chain joins TRBV6-6 and TRBJ1-4, with 7 positions matching TRBD1. This CDR3 is built from 15 residues. With 1 base clipped from V and 7 bases from J, the junction kept 6 bases outside the gene matches. Germline V lookup: CDR1 MNHNY, CDR2 SVGAGI (reference sequence). Here the CDR3 reads CASSYYRGVIEKLFF. In nucleotides, the CDR3 is TGTGCCAGCAGTTACTACAGGGGCGTCATTGAAAAACTGTTTTTT.

The CDR3 reads CASSPGPKSGRSYNEQFF. Written as DNA, the CDR3 is TGTGCCAGCAGCCCTGGACCTAAGAGCGGGAGGTCCTACAATGAGCAGTTCTTC. The rearrangement links TRBV7-9 to TRBJ2-1; TRBD2 matches at 9 bases. The length of the CDR3 is 18 residues. Germline V lookup: CDR1 SEHNR, CDR2 FQNEAQ (reference sequence). Trimming at V came to 5 bases and at J to 1 base, leaving 12 bases not matched to a gene. Variable domain in full (rest from reference TRBV7-9 and TRBJ2-1): DTGVSQNPRHKITKRGQNVTFRCDPISEHNRLYWYRQTLGQGPEFLTYFQNEAQLEKSRLLSDRFSAERPKGSFSTLEIQRTEQGDSAMYLCASSPGPKSGRSYNEQFFGPGTRLTVL.

This rearrangement joins TRBV12-3 or TRBV12-4 to TRBJ1-1, with D uncertain. The CDR3 is made up of 13 amino acids. The V gene lost 0 bases and the J gene lost 4 bases, with 6 bases spanning the gap. CDR3 residues: CASSLASSTEAFF. As DNA, the CDR3 is TGTGCCAGCAGTTTAGCATCGAGCACTGAAGCTTTCTTT.

The gene calls are TRBV27 and TRBJ1-4; a weak D match, TRBD1 (5 bases). Germline V gene data show CDR1 as MNHEY and CDR2 as SMNVEV (reference sequence). Trimming took 8 bases from V and 7 from J, leaving 20 bases between them. The CDR3 length is 15 residues. CDR3 coding DNA: TGTGCCAGCCAACGACGGGGCGAAGGTCTTGAAAAACTGTTTTTT. Protein sequence: CASQRRGEGLEKLFF.

The V call is TRBV5-1, the J call TRBJ2-7; D gene unclear. The V and J ends lost 0 bases and 4 bases respectively, with 11 bases between them. This CDR3 contains 14 residues. CDR1 SGHRS and CDR2 YFSETQ come from the germline V gene. The CDR3 reads CASSLVGSGYEQYF. Written as DNA, the CDR3 is TGCGCCAGCAGCTTGGTCGGCAGTGGGTACGAGCAGTACTTC.

The CDR3 is CASSNSSAGGQGNYGYTF. The DNA for the CDR3 is TGTGCCAGCAGCAATTCGAGCGCGGGGGGACAGGGCAACTATGGCTACACCTTC. V usage is TRBV21-1 and J usage is TRBJ1-2; the DNA was not compared with TRBD1, the D call given in the table. TRBV21-1 is recorded as a pseudogene. CDR3 length: 18 amino acids.

The chain joins TRBV6-5 to TRBJ1-2; TRBD1 aligns across 7 bases. The CDR3 contains 13 residues. In germline, CDR1 is MNHEY, CDR2 SVGAGI. Trimming at V came to 5 bases and at J to 4 bases, leaving 4 bases not matched to a gene. The CDR3, as DNA: TGTGCCAGCAGTCCCCGGGACAGCTATGGCTACACCTTC. Its translation: CASSPRDSYGYTF.

CDR3 nucleotides: TGTGCCAGCAGCTGGCCCTCGGAGACCCAGTACTTC. This sequence encodes CASSWPSETQYF. The chain uses TRBV7-2 and TRBJ2-5; D gene unclear. This CDR3 region has 12 residues. Trimming removed 4 bases at V and 5 bases at J, with 8 bases between. Germline values: CDR1 SGHTA, CDR2 FQGNSA.

This clone is a singleton in its sample. At the DNA level, this CDR3 is encoded by other sequences in the same sample as well. The rearrangement joins TRBV5-6 to TRBJ2-7; D gene uncertain. The CDR3 loop spans 13 amino acids. Germline values: CDR1 SGHDT, CDR2 YYEEEE. Trimming took 4 bases from V and 0 from J, leaving 8 bases between them. CDR3 coding DNA: TGTGCCAGCAGCCTCTCGAGCTCCTACGAGCAGTACTTC. Protein product: CASSLSSSYEQYF.

The chain joins TRBV3-1 (or the pseudogene TRBV3-2) to TRBJ2-5; possibly TRBD2 for D (5 bases). Trimming removed 4 bases at V and 0 bases at J, with 9 bases between. Germline loops: CDR1 LGHDT, CDR2 YNNKEL (reference sequence). The CDR3 covers 14 residues. This CDR3 is CASSRERYQETQYF. The CDR3 DNA reads as TGTGCCAGCAGCCGTGAGCGGTACCAAGAGACCCAGTACTTC.

The V call is TRBV5-6, the J call TRBJ1-5; 8 nucleotides match TRBD1. Per germline, CDR1 SGHDT and CDR2 YYEEEE. The CDR3 consists of 14 residues. The junction had 7 bases not matched to a gene; V was cut back by 0 bases and J by 11 bases. The CDR3 coding sequence is TGTGCCAGCAGCTTGGCCCCGGACAGGGTAACCCAGCATTTT. Its translation is CASSLAPDRVTQHF.

The rearrangement links TRBV5-1 to TRBJ2-3; no firm D call. This CDR3 is 11 amino acids long. With 5 bases removed from V and 9 bases from J, the gap between germline ends came to 10 bases. Germline CDR1 SGHRS, CDR2 YFSETQ. CDR3 nucleotides: TGCGCCAGCAGTGAGACGCGGACGCAGTATTTT. It yields the protein CASSETRTQYF. Based on the CDR3 plus reference TRBV5-1 and TRBJ2-3, the full variable domain is KAGVTQTPRYLIKTRGQQVTLSCSPISGHRSVSWYQQTPGQGLQFLFEYFSETQRNKGNFPGRFSGRQFSNSRSEMNVSTLELGDSALYLCASSETRTQYFGPGTRLTVL.

This chain links TRBV5-5 with TRBJ1-2, with 7 bases fitting TRBD1. Germline CDR1 reads SGHKS; CDR2 reads YYEKEE (reference sequence). This CDR3 region has 15 residues. Trimming cost V 5 bases and J 4 bases; bases outside gene matches: 11. The CDR3 region has the DNA TGTGCCAGCAGTACGCCTTTACAGGGGTCCTATGGCTACACCTTC. As protein: CASSTPLQGSYGYTF. The full variable domain, in which reference TRBV5-5 and TRBJ1-2 provide the parts outside the CDR3, is DAGVTQSPTHLIKTRGQQVTLRCSPISGHKSVSWYQQVLGQGPQFIFQYYEKEERGRGNFPDRFSARQFPNYSSELNVNALLLGDSALYLCASSTPLQGSYGYTFGSGTRLTVV.